Following are 18 T cell receptor beta chains from one sample sequenced in a study of neoadjuvant anti-PD-1 for oral cavity cancer. Time point noted: after neoadjuvant nivolumab, at surgical resection. The repertoire was sequenced with immunoSEQ multiplex PCR; TCRdb's copy has only in-frame clones and lacks some. Of just over 65,000 clones listed, about 88% are singletons. The input for sequencing was PBMCs, taken after nivolumab (anti-PD-1) treatment. Receptors were obtained from a person between 40 and 85 years old with oral cavity squamous cell carcinoma.

There are a few counts of this clone. V and J are TRBV19 and TRBJ1-1, with D uncertain. CDR3 size: 14 residues. CDR1 is LNHDA, CDR2 SQIVND, per germline (reference sequence). V lost 9 bases and J 6 bases, leaving 20 bases between the germline ends. This CDR3 is CASSPTFWESEAFF. The CDR3 nucleotides read TGTGCCAGCTCCCCGACTTTCTGGGAGTCTGAAGCTTTCTTT.

The chain has TRBV4-2 and TRBJ2-1; 14 bases map to TRBD2. This CDR3 is built from 17 residues. Unmatched junction bases numbered 11, after V lost 4 bases and J lost 9 bases. The germline V gene encodes CDR1 LGHNA and CDR2 YNFKEQ. CDR3 sequence reads: CASSLRLAGGSGTEQFF. The CDR3, as DNA: TGTGCCAGCAGCCTTCGACTAGCGGGAGGGAGTGGGACTGAGCAGTTCTTC.

The gene calls are TRBV7-2 and TRBJ2-7; the D gene is possibly TRBD1 (5 bases). The CDR3 covers 14 residues. The ends were cut back, 0 bases at V and 6 bases at J, with 12 bases in the middle. Germline CDR1 is SGHTA and CDR2 is FQGNSA. In DNA form, the CDR3 reads TGTGCCAGCAGCTTAGCGCGATTAGGGGCCGAGCAGTACTTC. This gives the protein CASSLARLGAEQYF.

J is TRBJ2-2 and V is TRBV27, with D uncertain. Germline assignment: CDR1 MNHEY and CDR2 SMNVEV (reference sequence). V was trimmed by 0 bases and J by 4 bases, leaving 3 bases between them. The CDR3 is 13 amino acids. CDR3 region: CASSLSITGELFF. The DNA for the CDR3 is TGTGCCAGCAGTTTATCGATCACCGGGGAGCTGTTTTTT.

The chain has TRBV5-6 and TRBJ1-5; D is undetermined. The length of the CDR3 is 12 residues. Trimming removed 2 bases from V and 6 bases from J, with 6 bases in between. Germline V gene lookup returns CDR1 SGHDT and CDR2 YYEEEE. CDR3 coding DNA: TGTGCCAGCAGCTTAGGCAGTCAGCCCCAGCATTTT. Translated: CASSLGSQPQHF.

This chain uses TRBV2 with TRBJ2-1, with D tentatively TRBD2 (5 bases). The length of the CDR3 is 14 residues. The V end was cut by 7 bases, the J end by 9 bases, with 19 bases between. Germline V gene data show CDR1 as SNHLY and CDR2 as FYNNEI. The CDR3 loop is CASMGTREGGEQFF. The CDR3 DNA follows: TGTGCCAGCATGGGAACGAGAGAGGGCGGTGAGCAGTTCTTC.

This chain joins TRBV27 and TRBJ2-7; D is ambiguous. The CDR3 covers 14 residues. Looked up from germline, CDR1 is MNHEY and CDR2 is SMNVEV (reference sequence). Trimming removed 2 bases at V and 1 base at J, with 9 bases between. The CDR3 spells CASSLRADSYEQYF. The CDR3 coding sequence is TGTGCCAGCAGTTTAAGGGCAGATTCCTACGAGCAGTACTTC.

The CDR3 DNA follows: TGTGCCAGCAGCTTAGCTGATAGGGCGGGAGAGCAGTACTTC. It codes for CASSLADRAGEQYF. The chain uses TRBV13 and TRBJ2-7, with a possible D match to TRBD2 (6 bases). Trimming cost V 1 base and J 7 bases, with 14 bases left between them. The CDR3 runs to 14 residues. Germline CDR1 reads PRHDT; CDR2 reads FYEKMQ (reference sequence).

This sequence joins TRBV6-1 and TRBJ2-5; the D gene is possibly TRBD1 (5 bases). The V end was cut by 4 bases, the J end by 2 bases, with 14 bases between. This CDR3 region has 15 residues. Germline V lookup: CDR1 MNHNS, CDR2 SASEGT. CDR3 DNA: TGTGCCAGCAGTGGACGGACAAGATCGCAAGAGACCCAGTACTTC. Translating it yields CASSGRTRSQETQYF.

The count of this clone is one. This chain connects TRBV6-5 to TRBJ2-2; TRBD1 is a possible D gene (6 bases). Trimming removed 6 bases at V and 3 bases at J, with 14 bases between. The CDR3 is 15 amino acids. Germline assignment: CDR1 MNHEY and CDR2 SVGAGI. The CDR3 nucleotides are TGTGCCAGCAGAGGAGGACAGACCTACACCGGGGAGCTGTTTTTT. Amino acids: CASRGGQTYTGELFF.

The chain carries TRBV5-6 and TRBJ1-2; the D gene is possibly TRBD1 (6 bases). The V gene's germline CDR1 is SGHDT and CDR2 YYEEEE. CDR3 length: 14 amino acids. Trimming cost V 5 bases and J 8 bases, with 19 bases left between them. The CDR3 region has the DNA TGTGCCAGCAGGCGAACAGGGATTCAGCGCGGCTACACCTTC. Amino acid sequence: CASRRTGIQRGYTF.

The V gene is TRBV11-2, the J gene TRBJ1-2; 12 nucleotides align to TRBD1. Per the germline V gene, CDR1 is SGHAT and CDR2 is FQNNGV. The CDR3 is made up of 16 amino acids. V dropped 1 base and J dropped 5; count of bases not matched to a gene: 5. DNA of the CDR3: TGTGCCAGCAGCTTAGGCCCGGGACAGGGGGCTTATGGCTACACCTTC. It specifies CASSLGPGQGAYGYTF.

The chain joins TRBV6-6 to TRBJ2-7; D not resolved. V lost 3 bases and J 6 bases, leaving 9 bases between the germline ends. The length of the CDR3 is 12 residues. Per the germline V gene, CDR1 is MNHNY and CDR2 is SVGAGI (reference sequence). The CDR3 coding sequence is TGTGCCAGCAGTTATAATCGGGTCGAGCAGTACTTC. Translation gives CASSYNRVEQYF.

The V call is TRBV9, the J call TRBJ1-1; 9 bases are a match to TRBD1. Germline-derived CDR1 and CDR2 are SGDLS and YYNGEE. This CDR3 spans 17 amino acids. V was clipped by 4 bases and J by 0 bases; unmatched bases: 10. The CDR3 DNA reads TGTGCCAGCAGCACCCGCCCTGGGACAGGGATGAACACTGAAGCTTTCTTT. Amino acid sequence: CASSTRPGTGMNTEAFF.

The chain recombines TRBV11-2 with TRBJ1-4, with 8 bases that match TRBD1. Per germline, CDR1 SGHAT and CDR2 FQNNGV. The ends lost 3 bases at V and 6 bases at J; junction bases unmatched: 6. CDR3 length equals 15 residues. CDR3 loop: CASSLGTGGYEKLFF. DNA of the CDR3: TGTGCCAGCAGCTTGGGGACAGGAGGCTATGAAAAACTGTTTTTT.

This clone was seen a few times. V and J are TRBV6-1 and TRBJ2-6; D is unresolved. Germline lookup yields CDR1 MNHNS and CDR2 SASEGT. The CDR3 has 17 residues. Deletions cut 3 bases from V and 0 bases from J, with 12 bases between. The chain's CDR3 is CASSDLGRVSGANVLTF. CDR3 coding DNA: TGTGCCAGCAGTGATTTGGGCAGAGTCTCTGGGGCCAACGTCCTGACTTTC.

Comment on this clone: One end of the junction varies from germline; a read error may be responsible. The chain uses TRBV5-6 and TRBJ2-7; D is unresolved. The CDR3 contains 11 residues. Germline V gene sequence: CDR1 SGHDT, CDR2 YYEEEE. CDR3 loop: CTSSPLYEQYF. CDR3 coding DNA: TGTACCAGCAGTCCGCTCTACGAGCAGTACTTC.

This chain uses TRBV2 with TRBJ2-7, with D uncertain. CDR3 size: 12 residues. Looked up from germline, CDR1 is SNHLY and CDR2 is FYNNEI. V lost 6 bases to trimming and J lost 7 bases, with 13 bases between them. In DNA, the CDR3 is TGTGCCAGCAGATTGGAATCGCGGGAGCAGTACTTC. Amino acid sequence: CASRLESREQYF.